This T cell receptor beta chain derives from a study of cytomegalovirus exposure and HLA in healthy donors. The CDR3 is 17 residues long. After removal of 4 bases from V and 7 bases from J, the junction contained 12 bases not matched to a gene. CDR1 and CDR2 (germline): SGHTA, FQGNSA. PCR primers comprised 60 Vbeta and 13 Jbeta primers. The assay was immunoSEQ multiplex PCR, and TCRdb's table has in-frame clones only and misses some. The sample data list roughly 140,000 clones. Sequenced sample: PBMCs. The TCR sequence derives from a middle-aged man in good health and CMV-seronegative. This chain links TRBV7-2 with TRBJ2-2, with TRBD2 matching over 10 bases. CDR3 sequence (DNA): TGTGCCAGCAGCTCAGCGAAGCGGGGGGGCCGCCACGGGGAGCTGTTTTTT. It translates to CASSSAKRGGRHGELFF.